Listed here are 28 T cell receptor beta chains from one sample, sequenced in a study of regulatory T cells in long-lasting Graves disease. Regarding time point: newly diagnosed GD, antithyroid drugs for less than 3 months. Generation of the TCR library employed RNA extracted from PBMCs. Through Arm-PCR of CDR3 regions and iRepertoire HTBI primers, TCR beta libraries were built. TCRdb re-called the multiplex PCR reads with MiXCR, one entry per CDR3 protein. The repertoire has over 350,000 distinct CDR3 sequences, around 15% of them found once; the top ten carry roughly a sixth. The same specimen was also included in a second study, on T cells in Graves' hyperthyroidism and ophthalmopathy.

This specimen consisted of peripheral blood mononuclear cells (PBMCs), obtained at new diagnosis, from a patient treated with antithyroid drugs. All receptors derive from a woman in her fifties or sixties with Graves disease.

In this sample, this clonotype turned up a few times. This rearrangement joins TRBV7-2 to TRBJ2-7; no clear D gene. V was clipped by 5 bases and J by 3 bases, with 14 bases between them. The CDR3 is 14 amino acids. From germline, CDR1 is SGHTA and CDR2 FQGNSA. Written as DNA, the CDR3 is TGTGCCAGCAGCACCCCAACCAGTTTCTACGAGCAGTACTTC. It codes for CASSTPTSFYEQYF.

Note on this clonotype: A much larger clone differs by one base, so this may be a read error. V gene TRBV5-1 combines with J gene TRBJ2-1, with a possible D match to TRBD2 (5 bases). There are 18 residues in the CDR3. Deletions cut 4 bases from V and 10 bases from J, with 30 bases between. Germline V gene lookup returns CDR1 SGHRS and CDR2 YFSETQ. This chain's CDR3 is CASSKHSGLLNPSYEQFF. CDR3 nucleotide sequence: TGCGCCAGCAGCAAACACTCAGGACTTCTGAACCCTTCCTACGAGCAGTTCTTC.

This clonotype was detected only a few times. The J gene is TRBJ2-1, the V gene TRBV9, with D perhaps TRBD2 (6 bases). The CDR3 runs 15 residues. V was pared by 0 bases and J by 4 bases, with 11 bases between. Germline CDR1 and CDR2: SGDLS and YYNGEE. CDR3 residues: CASSVDGSGYNEQFF. The CDR3 coding sequence is TGTGCCAGCAGCGTAGACGGGAGTGGTTACAATGAGCAGTTCTTC.

This clonotype was observed many times. The V gene is TRBV20-1, the J gene TRBJ2-7; no firm D call. Looked up from germline, CDR1 is DFQATT and CDR2 is SNEGSKA (reference sequence). V dropped 0 bases and J dropped 4 bases, with 7 bases sitting between them. This CDR3 comprises 12 residues. The chain's CDR3 is CSARDTLYEQYF. The CDR3 DNA reads TGCAGTGCTAGAGATACACTGTACGAGCAGTACTTC.

This clonotype was recorded many times. The V and J genes are TRBV18 and TRBJ1-1; unclear D gene. V lost 0 bases, J lost 11 bases, and 13 bases lay in between. This CDR3 has 13 amino acids. Germline V gene sequence: CDR1 KGHSH, CDR2 LQKENI. As DNA, the CDR3 is TGTGCCAGCTCACCACCCACAGTCGGTGTCGCTTTCTTT. It specifies CASSPPTVGVAFF.

This clonotype was seen repeatedly, ten times or more. The CDR3 region is CASSLIRIYNEQFF. In nucleotides, the CDR3 is TGTGCCAGCAGTTTAATCAGAATATACAATGAGCAGTTCTTC. This chain links TRBV28 with TRBJ2-1; D not certain. With 2 bases removed from V and 4 bases from J, the gap between germline ends came to 9 bases. Germline CDR1 reads MDHEN; CDR2 reads SYDVKM. This CDR3 is built from 14 residues.

This clonotype showed up many times. The chain links TRBV12-5 to TRBJ1-1; tentative D call: TRBD1 (5 bases). CDR1 is LGHNT, CDR2 FRNRAP, per germline. Trimming removed 6 bases at V and 0 bases at J, with 8 bases between. The CDR3 runs to 13 residues. The CDR3 sequence is CASGMTVNTEAFF. The CDR3, as DNA: TGTGCTAGTGGCATGACAGTGAACACTGAAGCTTTCTTT.

CDR3: CASSPGHYNEQFF. In nucleotides, the CDR3 is TGTGCCAGCAGCCCTGGACACTACAATGAGCAGTTCTTC. The V and J genes are TRBV7-2 and TRBJ2-1; a weak D match, TRBD1 (5 bases). The CDR3 length is 13 residues. V gave up 5 bases and J gave up 3 bases, with 8 bases separating them. CDR1 is SGHTA and CDR2 is FQGNSA in the germline V gene.

This clonotype was detected many times. This rearrangement joins TRBV30 to TRBJ1-1; TRBD1 is a possible D gene (5 bases). V lost 3 bases and J 6 bases, leaving 8 bases between the germline ends. The CDR3 sequence is 11 residues long. Looked up from germline, CDR1 is GTSNPN and CDR2 is SVGIG (reference sequence). CDR3 residues: CAWSGGAEAFF. In DNA, the CDR3 is TGTGCCTGGAGCGGAGGGGCTGAAGCTTTCTTT. The full variable domain, completed using reference TRBV30 and TRBJ1-1, is SQTIHQWPATLVQPVGSPLSLECTVEGTSNPNLYWYRQAAGRGLQLLFYSVGIGQISSEVPQNLSASRPQDRQFILSSKKLLLSDSGFYLCAWSGGAEAFFGQGTRLTVV.

This clonotype was seen a few times. The gene calls are TRBV19 and TRBJ2-5; TRBD2 matches at 15 bases. The J call may not be correct, given that the DNA end is closer to TRBJ2-1. CDR1 is LNHDA, CDR2 SQIVND, per germline (reference sequence). The CDR3 has 19 residues. The CDR3 protein is CATQRGGLAGGPSGNEQFF. In nucleotides, the CDR3 is TGTGCCACTCAAAGGGGGGGACTAGCGGGAGGTCCCTCAGGCAATGAGCAGTTCTTC.

The table lists this clonotype with many counts. The chain links TRBV3-1 to TRBJ1-2; D gene unclear. This CDR3 contains 14 residues. The germline V gene has CDR1 LGHDT and CDR2 YNNKEL (reference sequence). The V gene lost 0 bases and the J gene lost 7 bases, with 12 bases spanning the gap. The CDR3 sequence: CASSQDLSGLGYTF. CDR3 DNA: TGTGCCAGCAGCCAAGATCTGAGTGGACTTGGCTACACCTTC. Looking up the rest from reference TRBV3-1 and TRBJ1-2 gives the full variable domain: DTAVSQTPKYLVTQMGNDKSIKCEQNLGHDTMYWYKQDSKKFLKIMFSYNNKELIINETVPNRFSPKSPDKAHLNLHINSLELGDSAVYFCASSQDLSGLGYTFGSGTRLTVV.

The chain couples TRBV3-1 to TRBJ2-7; either TRBD1 or TRBD2 may fit D (5 bases each). CDR1 LGHDT and CDR2 YNNKEL come from the germline V gene (reference sequence). The CDR3 consists of 14 residues. The germline V and J ends were trimmed by 6 bases and 2 bases, with 14 bases remaining between them. The CDR3 region has the DNA TGTGCCAGCAGACAAAGTGGGGGACCCTACGAGCAGTACTTC. It translates to CASRQSGGPYEQYF.

This clonotype has ten or more counts. The chain combines TRBV5-1 with TRBJ2-3, with D unclear. The V gene lost 1 base and the J gene lost 1 base, with 7 bases spanning the gap. The CDR3 loop spans 14 amino acids. Germline assignment: CDR1 SGHRS and CDR2 YFSETQ. The CDR3 DNA sequence: TGCGCCAGCAGCTTGATGGTGGGCACAGATACGCAGTATTTT. Its protein is CASSLMVGTDTQYF. Looking up the rest from reference TRBV5-1 and TRBJ2-3 gives the full variable domain: KAGVTQTPRYLIKTRGQQVTLSCSPISGHRSVSWYQQTPGQGLQFLFEYFSETQRNKGNFPGRFSGRQFSNSRSEMNVSTLELGDSALYLCASSLMVGTDTQYFGPGTRLTVL.

This clonotype occurred many times. The chain employs TRBV12-3 or TRBV12-4 and TRBJ1-4; D is perhaps TRBD1 (5 bases). The CDR3 contains 13 residues. Trimming cost V 6 bases and J 3 bases, with 8 bases left between them. CDR3 DNA: TGTGCCAGCAGAACGGGACCTAATGAAAAACTGTTTTTT. Protein product: CASRTGPNEKLFF.

In its sample, this clonotype was seen many times. The chain links TRBV6-2 or TRBV6-3 to TRBJ1-6; 8 bases map to TRBD1. CDR1 MNHEY and CDR2 SVGEGT come from the germline V gene. Trimming cost V 4 bases and J 7 bases; bases outside gene matches: 3. The CDR3 spans 14 residues. CDR3 loop: CASSWQGANSPLHF. CDR3 sequence (DNA): TGTGCCAGCAGTTGGCAGGGGGCGAATTCACCCCTCCACTTT.

This clonotype was observed at least ten times. The J gene is TRBJ2-1, the V gene TRBV7-9; 10 bases fit TRBD2. The germline gives CDR1 SEHNR, CDR2 FQNEAQ (reference sequence). The length of the CDR3 is 17 residues. J lost 5 bases, V lost 4 bases, and 11 bases had no gene match. CDR3 sequence reads: CASSSGKLAGNNNEQFF. Here the CDR3 DNA reads TGTGCCAGCAGCTCCGGAAAACTAGCGGGAAACAACAATGAGCAGTTCTTC. The complete variable domain, with remaining parts taken from reference TRBV7-9 and TRBJ2-1, reads DTGVSQNPRHKITKRGQNVTFRCDPISEHNRLYWYRQTLGQGPEFLTYFQNEAQLEKSRLLSDRFSAERPKGSFSTLEIQRTEQGDSAMYLCASSSGKLAGNNNEQFFGPGTRLTVL.

This chain links TRBV5-1 with TRBJ2-1; TRBD2 agrees at 12 bases. From germline, CDR1 is SGHRS and CDR2 YFSETQ. J was trimmed by 9 bases and V by 4 bases; bases with no gene match: 8. The CDR3 loop spans 15 amino acids. CDR3 region: CASSTGLAGGVEQFF. CDR3 sequence (DNA): TGCGCCAGCAGCACGGGACTAGCGGGCGGGGTTGAGCAGTTCTTC.

In its sample, this clonotype was seen a few times. CDR3 nucleotides: TGTGCCAGCAGTGGACTTTTTCTAAATCATAATGAAAAACTGTTTTTT. Translating it yields CASSGLFLNHNEKLFF. The chain links TRBV6-4 to TRBJ1-4; D is unclear. The germline V gene has CDR1 MRHNA and CDR2 SNTAGT. The CDR3 totals 16 residues. Trimming stripped 4 bases from V and 4 bases from J, with 16 bases between.

This clonotype occurred many times. This chain links TRBV28 with TRBJ1-6; possibly TRBD1 for D (6 bases). The CDR3 is 12 residues long. From germline, CDR1 is MDHEN and CDR2 SYDVKM. Deletions cut 8 bases from V and 6 bases from J, with 8 bases between. The DNA for the CDR3 is TGTGCCAGCCGGGACACTAATTCACCCCTCCACTTT. Its protein is CASRDTNSPLHF.

The chain has TRBV10-3 and TRBJ1-4; D remains ambiguous. Per the germline V gene, CDR1 is ENHRY and CDR2 is SYGVKD. This CDR3 region has 13 residues. Trimming pared 7 bases from V and 4 bases from J, leaving 10 bases between. Here the CDR3 reads CAINQERNEKLFF. CDR3 in DNA: TGTGCCATCAATCAGGAACGTAATGAAAAACTGTTTTTT.

This chain joins TRBV3-1 and TRBJ2-1, with D perhaps TRBD1 (5 bases). The CDR3 runs 15 residues. Trimming stripped 3 bases from V and 4 bases from J, with 13 bases between. The germline V gene has CDR1 LGHDT and CDR2 YNNKEL (reference sequence). Written as DNA, the CDR3 is TGTGCCAGCAGCCACTCAGGGCTAAGTTACAATGAGCAGTTCTTC. This gives the protein CASSHSGLSYNEQFF.

V and J are TRBV18 and TRBJ2-7; the D gene could be TRBD1 or TRBD2 (5 bases each). Germline values: CDR1 KGHSH, CDR2 LQKENI. CDR3 length equals 17 residues. Trimming removed 2 bases at V and 1 base at J, with 18 bases between. CDR3 loop: CASSPSYSGRRSYEQYF. CDR3 nucleotides: TGTGCCAGCTCACCAAGTTATTCGGGACGTCGTTCCTACGAGCAGTACTTC.

In its sample, this clonotype was seen many times. This sequence joins TRBV29-1 and TRBJ1-2; D is unresolved. Germline-derived CDR1 and CDR2 are SQVTM and ANQGSEA. V was trimmed by 1 base and J by 2 bases, leaving 8 bases between them. The CDR3 extends over 13 amino acids. The CDR3 sequence: CSVEVGANYGYTF. CDR3 bases: TGCAGCGTTGAAGTGGGAGCGAACTATGGCTACACCTTC.

This clonotype was counted many times. The J gene is TRBJ2-7, the V gene TRBV6-1; D may be TRBD2 (5 bases). This CDR3 is 13 amino acids long. The V end lost 7 bases, the J end lost 7 bases, and 17 bases lay between the germline ends. Germline CDR1 is MNHNS and CDR2 is SASEGT. The CDR3 region has the DNA TGTGCCAGCAAACCCCCCGTTACGGGGGAGCAGTACTTC. Protein sequence: CASKPPVTGEQYF.

The chain combines TRBV30 with TRBJ1-5, with unresolved D. The CDR3 loop spans 12 amino acids. Germline V CDR1 and CDR2: GTSNPN, SVGIG (reference sequence). The germline V and J ends were trimmed by 1 base and 5 bases, with 6 bases remaining between them. The CDR3 coding sequence is TGTGCCTGGAGTGAACTGGATCAGCCCCAGCATTTT. Translating gives CAWSELDQPQHF. Complete variable domain (other parts from reference TRBV30 and TRBJ1-5): SQTIHQWPATLVQPVGSPLSLECTVEGTSNPNLYWYRQAAGRGLQLLFYSVGIGQISSEVPQNLSASRPQDRQFILSSKKLLLSDSGFYLCAWSELDQPQHFGDGTRLSIL.

This clonotype was seen only a few times. V is TRBV18 and J is TRBJ2-1; D is ambiguous. The tail of the sequence fits TRBJ2-7 better, so the J call may be wrong. This CDR3 has 13 amino acids. Germline CDR1 and CDR2: KGHSH and LQKENI. CDR3 sequence reads: CASSLAPAYEQYF. The CDR3 DNA reads TGTGCCAGCTCACTCGCACCAGCCTACGAGCAGTACTTC.

The chain joins TRBV7-3 to TRBJ2-2, with 10 bases fitting TRBD1. The CDR3 is made up of 16 amino acids. V trimming: 3 bases; J trimming: 2 bases; junction bases outside the gene matches: 3. The germline V gene encodes CDR1 SGHTA and CDR2 FQGTGA. The CDR3, as DNA: TGTGCCAGCAGCTTCCGGGACAGGGGAAACACCGGGGAGCTGTTTTTT. Encoded protein: CASSFRDRGNTGELFF.

This clonotype was counted at least ten times. V and J are TRBV28 and TRBJ1-5; no clear D. Germline V gene sequence: CDR1 MDHEN, CDR2 SYDVKM. The V end lost 4 bases, the J end lost 11 bases, and 21 bases lay between the germline ends. CDR3 length equals 15 residues. The CDR3: CASSSESAFLLAQHF. The DNA of the CDR3 is TGTGCCAGCAGTTCTGAGTCAGCCTTCTTACTAGCCCAGCATTTT.